This TCR beta chain was found in a study of human T cells and chemical hapten exposure listed by TCRdb under 2021. Study-level background: For sensitization, 2% DPC in acetone was applied to a roughly 2 cm by roughly 2 cm area of upper inner arm skin. Blood samples were taken from patients before sensitization (week 0) and at 2, 6 and about 24 weeks after DPC sensitization. For TCR sequencing, blood came from some 31 alopecia patients at anywhere from one to four time points (pre-sensitization, 2, 6 and 24 weeks). Patch testing was performed on the upper back with Finn chambers containing 0.01% DPC, and the patch tests were scored after 6 days according to International Contact Dermatitis Research Group standards. Libraries were combined into a pool for sequencing, and differences in TCR yield between samples came mainly from small differences in library volumes within the pool. The patient cohort, mostly female, included alopecia areata with under or over 50% scalp involvement, alopecia totalis and alopecia universalis. In alopecia patients, the study followed how the peripheral blood TCR repertoire changed in vivo over primary and secondary sensitization to diphenylcyclopropenone (DPC), a hapten. Throughout the study period of 20 to 30 weeks, patients also received therapeutic DPC doses to the scalp every week. Paper-wide results and their limitations: Repeated subsampling changed both the strength of the expansion versus patch-test correlation and the threshold at which that correlation became significant. No change with DPC sensitization was found in the number of TCRs above 1 in 1000 frequency, and no evidence of global repertoire structure alterations was found. Significantly more large CDR3 similarity clusters were formed by expanded TCRs than by pre-sensitization or healthy control sets, consistent with antigen-driven responses. All patients had alopecia, a presumed autoimmune disease, so their immune response might differ from that of healthy individuals. Patch test score correlated positively with the number of PT1 expanded TCRs, reaching significance at thresholds 8, 16 and 32 but not at 4.

This specimen's time point label, per the study, means: patch test 3, about 24 weeks after DPC sensitization. Interpreted using the paper, the treatment or condition label stands for: therapeutic diphenylcyclopropenone sensitization with weekly scalp DPC. Blood at each patch-test visit was drawn before the patch test was applied. To be eligible, patients had to be aged 18 to 70, diagnosed with alopecia and judged suitable for DPC therapy, while pregnant patients were excluded. Total RNA was extracted from unfractionated whole blood that had been collected in Tempus Blood RNA tubes. This clonotype occurred a few times. Its antigen has not been determined. It has no much larger one-base neighbor in the sample; base qualities were not kept. Receptor libraries were prepared by RACE. Sequenced using a NextSeq 500. During library preparation, unique molecular identifiers were attached to individual cDNA molecules so that TCRs could be counted quantitatively and reproducibly. Each blood RNA sample was used to sequence both TCR alpha and TCR beta chains. The paper's processing steps were these. The median number of TCRs per sample was 85,000 to 100,000, ranging from about 20,000 to 750,000. V, J and CDR3 annotation of the TCR reads was carried out using the Decombinator software suite. For PS versus PT1 abundance plots, all samples were subsampled to the same number of TCRs (28,000). Expanded TCRs were defined as absent before sensitization and observed at least eight times at the 2-week time point. The public reads were reprocessed in TCRdb via fastp at Q25 and MiXCR, keeping in-frame beta chains. Each entry merges the rows of one CDR3 protein and shows their most common DNA and genes. For this entry, the V and J calls and clone size follow TCRdb and not the study's own pipeline. A total of roughly 90,000 distinct CDR3 sequences appear in this sample, 9.5% to 13% of them only once. The ten largest clonotypes hold more than 1% of the sample.

V lost 5 bases and J lost 8 bases; the stretch between them is 14 bases long. CDR1 and CDR2 are read off the germline V gene (reference sequence) as LGHDT and YNNKEL. Inclusive of the bounding cysteine and phenylalanine, the CDR3 is 13 residues long. Only the CDR3 DNA stays, 39 bases, in frame from base 1. The input for sequencing was whole blood, taken in connection with sensitization to the hapten diphenylcyclopropenone (DPC). Recombination joined TRBV3-1 with TRBJ2-3; the D region possibly corresponds to TRBD2 (6 bases align). The sequence derives from a woman aged 30 to 39 with alopecia areata. Some clones in this sample may be carry-over from other donors' samples. CDR3 sequence: CASSYGPEGTQYF. The nucleotide sequence is given as TGTGCCAGCAGCTACGGGCCGGAGGGTACGCAGTATTTT.